This T cell receptor (beta chain) was sequenced for a study of T cell responses to AZD1222 COVID-19 vaccine. V dropped 4 bases and J dropped 7; count of bases not matched to a gene: 10. CDR1 SGHNT and CDR2 YYREEE come from the germline V gene (reference sequence). The CDR3 extends over 15 amino acids. The protocol was immunoSEQ multiplex PCR, while the TCRdb copy is restricted to in-frame clones and leaves out a portion. The sample contains tens of thousands of clones, approximately 88% of which appear only once. The source is an adult who received the AZD1222 COVID-19 vaccine. The starting material was peripheral blood, obtained 28 days after the second AZD1222 dose. The rearrangement links TRBV5-4 to TRBJ2-2, with 7 positions matching TRBD1. The CDR3 spells CASSRDSPLVGELFF. CDR3 DNA sequence: TGTGCCAGCAGCCGGGACAGCCCCTTGGTCGGGGAGCTGTTTTTT.